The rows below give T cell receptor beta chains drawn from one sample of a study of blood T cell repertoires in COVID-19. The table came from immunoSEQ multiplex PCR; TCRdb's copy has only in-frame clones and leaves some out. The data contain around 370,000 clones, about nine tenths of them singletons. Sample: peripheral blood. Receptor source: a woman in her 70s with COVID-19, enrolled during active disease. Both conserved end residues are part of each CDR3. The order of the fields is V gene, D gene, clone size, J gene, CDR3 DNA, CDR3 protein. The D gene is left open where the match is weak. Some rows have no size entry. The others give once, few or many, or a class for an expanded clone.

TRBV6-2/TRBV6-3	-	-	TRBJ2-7	TGTGCCAGCAGTTACTTGAGCGGTACCTACGAGCAGTACTTC	CASSYLSGTYEQYF
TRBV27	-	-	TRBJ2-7	TGTGCCAGCAGTTTGGGGGCCGAGCAGTACTTC	CASSLGAEQYF
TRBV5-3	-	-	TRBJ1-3	TGTGCCAGAAGCTTGGTCAGGACAGTCTCTGGAAACACCATATATTTT	CARSLVRTVSGNTIYF
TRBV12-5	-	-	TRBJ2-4	TGTGCTAGTGGTTTGAGTGGCAGGGGGGACATTCAGTACTTC	CASGLSGRGDIQYF
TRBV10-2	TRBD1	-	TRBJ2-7	TGCGCCGCGGGACAGGGTAGTGAGCAGTACTTC	CAAGQGSEQYF
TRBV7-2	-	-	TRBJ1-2	-	CASSSPGVGQGAGDTF
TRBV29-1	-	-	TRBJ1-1	TGCAGCGCCCCCCCGGGACTGATGAACACTGAAGCTTTCTTT	CSAPPGLMNTEAFF
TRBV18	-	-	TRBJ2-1	TGTGCCAGCTCACCTTTGGTCCAGATCGAGCAGTTCTTC	CASSPLVQIEQFF
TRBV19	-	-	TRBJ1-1	TGTGCCACTGACTGGTCCGGATACACTGAAGCTTTCTTT	CATDWSGYTEAFF
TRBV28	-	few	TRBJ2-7	TGTGCCAGCAGTTTCCCGGGGAACTACGAGCAGTACTTC	CASSFPGNYEQYF
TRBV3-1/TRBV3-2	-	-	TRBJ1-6	TGTGCCAGCAGCCAGACCTCCCTGACAGAGTCACCCCTCCACTTT	CASSQTSLTESPLHF
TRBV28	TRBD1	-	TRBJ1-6	TGTGCCAGCAGTCTGGGACAGGGATCTACACCCCTCCACTTT	CASSLGQGSTPLHF
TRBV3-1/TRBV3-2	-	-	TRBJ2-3	TGTGCCAGCAGCCAAGATTCTTCAGATACGCAGTATTTT	CASSQDSSDTQYF
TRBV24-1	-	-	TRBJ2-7	TGTGCCACCAGTGACTATGACACCGCCGAGCAGTACTTC	CATSDYDTAEQYF
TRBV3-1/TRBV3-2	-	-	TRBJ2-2	TGTGCCAGCAGCCAAGATGGGACTCCACTGGGGGCGAACACCGGGGAGCTGTTTTTT	CASSQDGTPLGANTGELFF
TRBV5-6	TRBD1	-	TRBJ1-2	TGTGCCAGCAGCTTGACCGGGACAGGGGAAGGCTACACCTTC	CASSLTGTGEGYTF
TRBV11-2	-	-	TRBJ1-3	TGTGCCAGCAGCTTGACAGACTCTGGAAACACCATATATTTT	CASSLTDSGNTIYF
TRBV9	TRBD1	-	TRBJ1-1	TGTGCCAGCAGCGTCGCACAGGGGGTTGACACTGAAGCTTTCTTT	CASSVAQGVDTEAFF
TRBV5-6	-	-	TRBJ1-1	TGTGCCAGCAGCGCGGTTCAGGGCAGTACTGAAGCTTTCTTT	CASSAVQGSTEAFF
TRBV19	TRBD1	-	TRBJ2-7	TGTGCCAGTAGTATAAGGGACAGGGCCCCGTACGAGCAGTACTTC	CASSIRDRAPYEQYF
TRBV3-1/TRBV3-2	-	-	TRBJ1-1	TGTGCCAGCAGCCCCCCAGGGAACACTGAAGCTTTCTTT	CASSPPGNTEAFF
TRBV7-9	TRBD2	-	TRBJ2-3	TGTGCCAGCAGCTCGTTAGCGGGGGGGCACCACACAGATACGCAGTATTTT	CASSSLAGGHHTDTQYF
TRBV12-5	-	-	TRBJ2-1	TGTGCTAGTGGGGCTGCGGGGTCTCGGAATGAGCAGTTCTTC	CASGAAGSRNEQFF
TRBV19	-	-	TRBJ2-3	TGTGCCAGTAGTATTCCCGAGGGGGATCGCACAGATACGCAGTATTTT	CASSIPEGDRTDTQYF
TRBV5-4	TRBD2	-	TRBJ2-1	TGTGCCAGCACCCCGAAGCCAGCGGGGGGGTACAATGAGCAGTTCTTC	CASTPKPAGGYNEQFF
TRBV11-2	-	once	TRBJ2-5	TGTGCCAGCAGCTTAAGTCACGGGGAGACCCAGTACTTC	CASSLSHGETQYF
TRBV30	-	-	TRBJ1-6	TGTGCCTGGAGTCATAGGGGGAGAATAAATCGTTCACCCCTCCACTTT	CAWSHRGRINRSPLHF
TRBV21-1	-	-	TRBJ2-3	TGTGCCAGCAGCAAGGATACCGGGACTAGCGGGGATAGCACAGATACGCAGTATTTT	CASSKDTGTSGDSTDTQYF
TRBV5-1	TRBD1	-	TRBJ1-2	TGCGCCAGCAGCTTGGCGGGGGACAGTTGGAGCTATGGCTACACCTTC	CASSLAGDSWSYGYTF
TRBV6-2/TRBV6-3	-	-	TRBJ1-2	TGTGCCAGCAGTTACTCTCGGGACACCTCCTATGGCTACACCTTC	CASSYSRDTSYGYTF
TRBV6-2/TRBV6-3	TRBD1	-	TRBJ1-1	TGTGCCAGCAGTTACTCCCTAGGGGGCTCGGACACTGAAGCTTTCTTT	CASSYSLGGSDTEAFF
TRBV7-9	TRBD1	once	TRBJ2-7	TGTGCCAGCAGCTTTCGGGACAGCTCCTACGAGCAGTACTTC	CASSFRDSSYEQYF
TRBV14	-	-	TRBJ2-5	TGTGCCAGCAGCCTGGGAGCAAACGAAGAGACCCAGTACTTC	CASSLGANEETQYF
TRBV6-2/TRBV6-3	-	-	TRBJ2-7	TGTGCCAGCAGTTACGCTCGGGGGGCCCAACTCGCCTACGAGCAGTACTTC	CASSYARGAQLAYEQYF
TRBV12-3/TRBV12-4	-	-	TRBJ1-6	TGTGCCAGCAGTCCGGGACAAAATTCACCCCTCCACTTT	CASSPGQNSPLHF
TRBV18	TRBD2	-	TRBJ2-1	TGTGCCAGCTCACCTGGACTAGCGGGGGTTTACAATGAGCAGTTCTTC	CASSPGLAGVYNEQFF
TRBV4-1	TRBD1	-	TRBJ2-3	TGCGCCAGCAGCCAGATTACAGGGGGGGATACGCAGTATTTT	CASSQITGGDTQYF
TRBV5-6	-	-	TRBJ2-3	TGTGCCAGCAGCTTGCCGCAGGGGTTCGCAGATACGCAGTATTTT	CASSLPQGFADTQYF
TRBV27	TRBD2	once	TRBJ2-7	TGTGCCAGCAGTTCCATCGGGACTAGTATGTACGAGCAGTACTTC	CASSSIGTSMYEQYF
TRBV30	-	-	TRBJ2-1	TGTGCCTGGACCGCAACACGTCGCTCCTACAATGAGCAGTTCTTC	CAWTATRRSYNEQFF
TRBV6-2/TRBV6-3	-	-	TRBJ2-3	TGTGCCAGCAGCCGCGAGAAGCTTTCAGATACGCAGTATTTT	CASSREKLSDTQYF
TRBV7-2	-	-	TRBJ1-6	TGTGCCAGCAGCCCGAACCCCGCGGCCTCCTATAATTCACCCCTCCACTTT	CASSPNPAASYNSPLHF
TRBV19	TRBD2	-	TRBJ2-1	TGTGCCAGTAGTCCCAGCGGGGCGGGGATGGGTGAGCAGTTCTTC	CASSPSGAGMGEQFF
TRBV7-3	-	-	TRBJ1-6	TGTGCCAGCAGCTTAGACGGGGGAGGGGCTTCACCCCTCCACTTT	CASSLDGGGASPLHF
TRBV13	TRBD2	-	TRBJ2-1	TGTGCCAGCAGCTCAACGAAACTAGCGGGGGGGCTCAATGAGCAGTTCTTC	CASSSTKLAGGLNEQFF
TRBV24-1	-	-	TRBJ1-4	TGTGCCACCAGGAACCTGGACAGCTCAACTAATGAAAAACTGTTTTTT	CATRNLDSSTNEKLFF
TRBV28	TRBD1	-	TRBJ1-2	TGTGCCATAAAGACAGGGGAAGGGGTCTATGGCTACACCTTC	CAIKTGEGVYGYTF
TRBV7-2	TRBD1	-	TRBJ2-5	TGTGCCAGCAGCTTCCAAGGGGGCCAGGAGACCCAGTACTTC	CASSFQGGQETQYF
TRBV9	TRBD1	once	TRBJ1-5	TGTGCCAGCAGCGTAGAAGGACAGGGCGATCAGCCCCAGCATTTT	CASSVEGQGDQPQHF
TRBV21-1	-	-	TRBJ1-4	TGTGCCAGCAGCAAACGGTTCCAGGGGGCTTGGGCTAATGAAAAACTGTTTTTT	CASSKRFQGAWANEKLFF